These 19 T cell receptor beta chains came from one sample sequenced in a study of glioma-infiltrating T cells. TCR alpha and beta CDR3 regions were amplified from RNA using iRepertoire nested multiplex PCR. TCRdb passed the multiplex PCR reads through MiXCR, listing each CDR3 protein once. The top ten hold 20% of the sample, which has 150,000 to 200,000 distinct CDR3 sequences, more than 25% seen once. Sequences were obtained from glioma tissue, nonneoplastic brain tissue, or PBMCs (not recorded which). These TCRs come from a human donor with low-grade glioma or glioblastoma, undergoing nonglioma brain surgery, or in good health (not recorded which).

There are many counts of this clonotype. The CDR3 region is CASSPATGGYYGYTF. DNA for the CDR3: TGTGCCAGCAGCCCGGCGACAGGGGGCTACTATGGCTACACCTTC. The chain has TRBV7-6 and TRBJ1-2; TRBD1 agrees at 10 bases. V dropped 5 bases and J dropped 3; count of bases not matched to a gene: 6. Germline V gene lookup returns CDR1 SGHVS and CDR2 FNYEAQ. CDR3 size: 15 residues.

With regard to this clonotype: Since a much larger clone is just one base distant, this may be a read error. This chain uses TRBV4-1 with TRBJ1-1, with D perhaps matching TRBD1 (5 bases). Germline loops: CDR1 MGHRA, CDR2 YSYEKL. This CDR3 contains 14 residues. The CDR3 here is CTSSQEGVQPRAFF. The CDR3 DNA reads TGCACCAGCAGCCAAGAAGGGGTCCAACCGAGGGCTTTCTTT.

This clonotype was observed a handful of times. The gene calls are TRBV5-1 and TRBJ2-7; TRBD1 agrees at 11 bases. Germline trimming cut 4 bases from V and 6 bases from J; bases unmatched to any gene: 12. Per germline, CDR1 SGHRS and CDR2 YFSETQ. This CDR3 spans 16 amino acids. CDR3 protein: CASSATTGTGGGEQYF. In DNA, the CDR3 is TGCGCCAGCAGCGCCACCACCGGGACAGGGGGGGGCGAGCAGTACTTC.

Concerning this clonotype itself: The junction and the germline gene differ at one end; a read error may be behind it. V is TRBV2 and J is TRBJ1-2; D remains ambiguous. Germline CDR1 and CDR2: SNHLY and FYNNEI. The CDR3 length is 14 residues. CDR3 sequence: CARIAMAASSCSPF. CDR3 coding DNA: TGTGCCCGCATTGCCATGGCAGCCAGCTCTTGCTCCCCCTTC.

This clonotype occurred a few times. The CDR3 sequence: CASKGDGLYEQYF. As DNA, the CDR3 is TGTGCCAGCAAAGGGGACGGTCTCTACGAGCAGTACTTC. The chain employs TRBV2 and TRBJ2-7; D assignment may be TRBD1 or TRBD2 (5 bases each). Germline loops: CDR1 SNHLY, CDR2 FYNNEI. Trimming stripped 7 bases from V and 3 bases from J, with 13 bases between. CDR3 size: 13 residues.

Ten or more counts support this clonotype. This sequence joins TRBV14 and TRBJ1-1; D possibly corresponds to TRBD1 (5 bases). Germline lookup yields CDR1 SGHDN and CDR2 FVKESK. This CDR3 spans 15 amino acids. V was cut by 4 bases and J by 6 bases, with 18 bases left in between. This CDR3 reads CASSRAGVYMAEAFF. CDR3 in DNA: TGTGCCAGCAGCCGAGCGGGGGTGTATATGGCTGAAGCTTTCTTT.

A word on this clonotype: A much more abundant neighbour one base away suggests this may be a read error. J is TRBJ2-7 and V is TRBV4-2, with unresolved D. The V gene's germline CDR1 is LGHNA and CDR2 YNFKEQ. Between the trimmed V and J ends, which lost 3 bases and 5 bases, there was a span of 11 bases. The CDR3 contains 13 residues. The CDR3 nucleotides read TGTGCCAGCAGCCACCCTGTAAGTAACGAGCAGTACTTC. Translated, it gives CASSHPVSNEQYF.

This clonotype was detected only a few times. This sequence joins TRBV7-9 and TRBJ2-7, with 8 bases lining up with TRBD1. The CDR3 loop spans 15 amino acids. Trimming took 6 bases from V and 2 from J; bases not matched to a gene: 9. From germline, CDR1 is SEHNR and CDR2 FQNEAQ (reference sequence). The CDR3 region has the DNA TGTGCCAGCAGTCCAGGGACAGGAGAAGCCTACGAGCAGTACTTC. It translates to CASSPGTGEAYEQYF.

Notes on this clonotype: The junction shows a germline mismatch at one end, possibly a read error. The J gene is TRBJ2-7, the V gene TRBV19, with D possibly matching TRBD2 (5 bases). Germline values: CDR1 LNHDA, CDR2 SQIVND (reference sequence). This CDR3 has 14 amino acids. The CDR3 sequence is CASGQGPSGYEQYF. CDR3 DNA: TGCGCCAGCGGCCAAGGACCTTCGGGATACGAGCAGTACTTC.

The chain links TRBV12-3 or TRBV12-4 to TRBJ2-3, with D maybe TRBD2 (6 bases). This CDR3 spans 17 amino acids. V lost 7 bases, J lost 4 bases, and 24 bases lay in between. CDR3: CASNPLRGLTGADTQYF. The CDR3 DNA reads TGTGCCAGCAACCCTTTGCGGGGATTGACCGGCGCAGATACGCAGTATTTT.

This clonotype was observed at least ten times. A clone one base away is much larger, so this may be a read error. The genes are TRBV28 and TRBJ1-5; D uncertain. This CDR3 is built from 12 residues. V was pared by 1 base and J by 9 bases, with 7 bases between. Germline CDR1 MDHEN, CDR2 SYDVKM. CDR3 DNA sequence: TGTGCCAGCAGTTTATTGGGTCGGCCCCAGCATTTT. Translated, it gives CASSLLGRPQHF.

This clonotype was counted ten times or more. V is TRBV5-4 and J is TRBJ2-5; D is uncertain. Deletions cut 0 bases from V and 3 bases from J, with 9 bases between. The CDR3 extends over 14 amino acids. Looked up from germline, CDR1 is SGHNT and CDR2 is YYREEE (reference sequence). The DNA for the CDR3 is TGTGCCAGCAGCTTGGGATCCCTAGAAGAGACCCAGTACTTC. This encodes CASSLGSLEETQYF.

There are many counts of this clonotype. A read error may produce the germline difference seen at one junction end. The genes are TRBV7-7 and TRBJ2-1; no clear D. The CDR3 is 13 residues long. The germline gives CDR1 SSHAT, CDR2 FNYEAQ (reference sequence). CDR3 bases: TGTGCTAGCAGCTTAGACGTATACAATGAGCAGTTCTTC. Protein: CASSLDVYNEQFF. Based on the CDR3 plus reference TRBV7-7 and TRBJ2-1, the full variable domain is GAGVSQSPRYKVTKRGQDVTLRCDPISSHATLYWYQQALGQGPEFLTYFNYEAQPDKSGLPSDRFSAERPEGSISTLTIQRTEQRDSAMYRCASSLDVYNEQFFGPGTRLTVL.

About this clonotype: A clone one base away is much larger, so this may be a read error. The final CDR3 position lacks the conserved phenylalanine or tryptophan, pointing to a likely read error. The chain joins TRBV6-5 to TRBJ2-7, with D possibly matching TRBD1 (6 bases). Trimming cost V 6 bases and J 0 bases, with 9 bases left between them. The germline CDR1 and CDR2 sequences are MNHEY and SVGAGI. The CDR3 contains 13 residues. The DNA for the CDR3 is TGTGCCAGCAGCCGGGACATCTCCTACGAGCAGTACTTA. Translation: CASSRDISYEQYL.

The sample holds many counts of this clonotype. The rearrangement uses TRBV6-6 and TRBJ2-5, with D possibly TRBD1 on 6 matching bases. V lost 2 bases to trimming and J lost 6 bases, with 22 bases between them. This CDR3 has 17 amino acids. Germline V lookup: CDR1 MNHNY, CDR2 SVGAGI (reference sequence). The CDR3 loop is CASSYVGAGWGQKTQYF. The CDR3 DNA reads as TGTGCCAGCAGTTACGTCGGTGCAGGCTGGGGGCAAAAGACCCAGTACTTC.

About this clonotype itself: Just one base apart from a much larger clone, this may be a read error. The chain recombines TRBV20-1 with TRBJ2-5; TRBD2 might be the D (5 bases). Germline CDR1 DFQATT, CDR2 SNEGSKA (reference sequence). V was pared by 1 base and J by 4 bases, with 19 bases between. The CDR3 loop spans 16 amino acids. The DNA for the CDR3 is TGCAGTGCTAGAGGTCGGACGGGGAAACTCGGAGAGACCCAGTACTTC. It yields the protein CSARGRTGKLGETQYF.

In this sample, this clonotype turned up a few times. The rearrangement joins TRBV9 to TRBJ2-7, with 9 bases identical to TRBD2. V dropped 0 bases and J dropped 2; count of bases not matched to a gene: 6. CDR3 length: 16 residues. CDR1 SGDLS and CDR2 YYNGEE come from the germline V gene. The DNA for the CDR3 is TGTGCCAGCAGCGTAGCGGCTAGCGGGACCACCTACGAGCAGTACTTC. It is translated as CASSVAASGTTYEQYF.

CDR3 in amino acids: CASSVGLGAQETQYF. In DNA form, the CDR3 reads TGTGCCAGCAGCGTAGGGTTGGGAGCCCAAGAGACCCAGTACTTC. This rearrangement joins TRBV9 to TRBJ2-5, with D possibly TRBD2 on 5 matching bases. V was shortened by 0 bases and J by 1 base, with 10 bases between the two germline ends. This CDR3 is 15 amino acids long. The germline V gene has CDR1 SGDLS and CDR2 YYNGEE.

This rearrangement joins TRBV7-9 to TRBJ2-5; D is possibly TRBD1 (5 bases). Germline CDR1 SEHNR, CDR2 FQNEAQ (reference sequence). Trimming removed 1 base from V and 5 bases from J, with 26 bases in between. The CDR3 covers 19 residues. The CDR3 DNA reads TGTGCCAGCAGCTTAGGCCCCTATTTTGGACATGGGCGCGAGGAGACCCAGTACTTC. It encodes CASSLGPYFGHGREETQYF.